Sequencing of this TCR beta chain was carried out in a study of T cells in Graves' hyperthyroidism and ophthalmopathy. This clonotype was counted at least ten times. Its specificity is unknown. In making diagnoses, clinical symptoms, serum thyroxine and TRAb, thyroid ultrasound and orbital computed tomography were all used. Study-wide results and caveats: Ophthalmopathy, as predicted by the model, came a median approximately 5.9 months after the prediction.

TCR beta CDR3 regions were amplified from RNA. The HTBI primer set drove a first-round RT-PCR of the TCR CDR3. TCRdb reprocessed the multiplex PCR reads with MiXCR, giving one entry per CDR3 protein. The data contain about 350,000 distinct CDR3 sequences, around a sixth of them singletons. The sequence derives from a middle-aged woman with Graves' ophthalmopathy. Sequences were obtained from blood.

DNA of the CDR3: TGCGCCAGCAGCCAAGCCGCGTGGCAAGAGACCCAGTACTTC. Protein: CASSQAAWQETQYF. V is TRBV4-3 and J is TRBJ2-5, with unresolved D. The germline gives CDR1 LGHNA, CDR2 YSLEER. CDR3 length: 14 residues. Trimming pared 1 base from V and 2 bases from J, leaving 8 bases between.